The 3 T cell receptor beta chains in this list originate from one sample, sequenced in a study of blood T cell repertoires in COVID-19 (dated by TCRdb to the early 2020s). The library relied on the immunoSEQ multiplex PCR assay. TCRdb limited this immuneACCESS table to in-frame rearrangements with V and J called. A share of clones is missing; checked studies link under half to unresolved V genes, and the rest is unexplained. Across this sample there are 500,000 or so clones, with roughly nine tenths seen only once. The ten largest clones represent under 0.85% of the sample. The sequenced sample was PBMCs or T cells enriched from blood (not recorded which). These receptors all stem from a woman under 30 who had recovered from COVID-19.

The J gene is TRBJ1-1, the V gene TRBV6-2 or TRBV6-3, with 8 bases that match TRBD1. This CDR3 region has 15 residues. Losses at the gene ends were 6 bases for V and 1 base for J; bases not matched to a gene: 7. In germline, CDR1 is MNHEY, CDR2 SVGEGT. The CDR3 DNA is TGTGCCAGCAGCTATGACAGGGGAAGGAACACTGAAGCTTTCTTT. Encoded protein: CASSYDRGRNTEAFF.

The chain recombines TRBV28 with TRBJ2-3; 8 bases agree with TRBD2. V was clipped by 3 bases and J by 3 bases; unmatched bases: 11. The germline V gene encodes CDR1 MDHEN and CDR2 SYDVKM. This CDR3 has 17 residues. CDR3 nucleotide sequence: TGTGCCAGCAGTTTTGTGGGCGGGGGGCCCGGGACAGATACGCAGTATTTT. This translates into CASSFVGGGPGTDTQYF.

This chain connects TRBV5-8 to TRBJ1-5, with 10 bases lining up with TRBD1. V dropped 0 bases and J dropped 5; count of bases not matched to a gene: 5. CDR3 length equals 16 residues. The germline gives CDR1 SGHTS, CDR2 YDEGEE. CDR3 DNA: TGTGCCAGCAGCTTGGCCCCTGGACAGGGGGATCAGCCCCAGCATTTT. This gives the protein CASSLAPGQGDQPQHF.